This T cell receptor beta chain was documented in a study of technical replicates of blood from a handful of donors. The CDR3 is 13 amino acids. With 5 bases clipped from V and 8 bases from J, the junction kept 5 bases outside the gene matches. Germline V gene sequence: CDR1 MDHEN, CDR2 SYDVKM. Measured with immunoSEQ multiplex PCR; TCRdb has only the in-frame clones, and not every one. This sample has approximately 81,000 clones; around 96% occur once, and the top ten carry more than 0.35%. The chain joins TRBV28 to TRBJ1-4, with 7 bases lining up with TRBD1. This receptor was obtained from a human donor in good health. Sequenced material: T cells isolated from PBMCs. CDR3 loop: CASSDRVREKLFF. DNA of the CDR3: TGTGCCAGCAGTGACAGGGTGAGGGAAAAACTGTTTTTT.